A single sample is the source of the 30 T cell receptor beta chains below, sequenced in a study of T-cell memory formation after mild COVID-19. MiXCR, applied by TCRdb to the 5' RACE reads, yields one record per CDR3 protein. The data show about 440,000 distinct CDR3 sequences, 20% seen once. The sequenced sample was PBMCs or a T cell subset sorted from them (not recorded which). These receptors were taken from an adult woman who had mild COVID-19 (a few samples of this study predate the infection). Cell type and time point are not known.

The V and J genes are TRBV7-8 and TRBJ2-5; a weak D match, TRBD1 (5 bases). CDR3 size: 14 residues. Germline V gene data show CDR1 as SGHVS and CDR2 as FQNEAQ. Trimming shortened V by 4 bases and J by 2 bases, and 11 bases separated the two germline ends. The CDR3 here is CASSSVGVQETQYF. The CDR3 DNA reads as TGTGCCAGCAGCTCGGTAGGGGTTCAAGAGACCCAGTACTTC.

This clonotype came up many times. The chain couples TRBV5-1 to TRBJ2-4, with TRBD1 as a possible D gene (6 bases). The CDR3 consists of 13 residues. Deletions cut 0 bases from V and 9 bases from J, with 10 bases between. CDR1 and CDR2 from the germline V gene are SGHRS and YFSETQ. In nucleotides, the CDR3 is TGCGCCAGCAGCTTGGAGGGGGATGCCATTCAGTACTTC. Translating it yields CASSLEGDAIQYF.

This clonotype was counted only a few times. The V call is TRBV5-1, the J call TRBJ2-1; D is uncertain. V gave up 4 bases and J gave up 10 bases, with 24 bases separating them. Germline CDR1 and CDR2: SGHRS and YFSETQ. This CDR3 has 16 residues. For the CDR3, the DNA is TGCGCCAGCAGCCTACCGACGCCAGCAGACTTGAGAGAGCAGTTCTTC. This encodes CASSLPTPADLREQFF.

The chain is built from TRBV12-3 or TRBV12-4 and TRBJ2-3, with TRBD2 matching 7 bases. The trim removed 2 bases at V and 4 bases at J, leaving 6 bases unmatched. There are 15 residues in the CDR3. The CDR3 DNA follows: TGTGCCAGCAGTTTAACTCGGACTAGATCAGATACGCAGTATTTT. Protein product: CASSLTRTRSDTQYF.

V gene TRBV7-2 combines with J gene TRBJ2-3; 9 nucleotides align to TRBD1. The germline V gene has CDR1 SGHTA and CDR2 FQGNSA. The ends lost 4 bases at V and 4 bases at J; junction bases unmatched: 9. CDR3 length equals 16 residues. The CDR3 loop reads CASSSHRGPVSDTQYF. As DNA, the CDR3 is TGTGCCAGCAGCTCACACAGGGGGCCGGTTTCAGATACGCAGTATTTT.

This clonotype was detected a few times. CDR3 in amino acids: CASSLEVGSNTGELFF. Here the CDR3 DNA reads TGCGCCAGCAGCTTGGAGGTGGGATCGAACACCGGGGAGCTGTTTTTT. The chain links TRBV5-1 to TRBJ2-2; D unresolved. This CDR3 region has 16 residues. Per germline, CDR1 SGHRS and CDR2 YFSETQ. Trimming removed 0 bases at V and 0 bases at J, with 9 bases between.

The V gene is TRBV5-1, the J gene TRBJ2-3; tentative D call: TRBD2 (5 bases). The germline V gene has CDR1 SGHRS and CDR2 YFSETQ. V was trimmed by 6 bases and J by 6 bases, leaving 20 bases between them. This CDR3 contains 15 residues. CDR3 DNA sequence: TGCGCCAGCAATATCCGGACTCCCGAGCTGGATACGCAGTATTTT. Translated, it gives CASNIRTPELDTQYF. Full variable domain (missing parts from reference TRBV5-1 and TRBJ2-3): KAGVTQTPRYLIKTRGQQVTLSCSPISGHRSVSWYQQTPGQGLQFLFEYFSETQRNKGNFPGRFSGRQFSNSRSEMNVSTLELGDSALYLCASNIRTPELDTQYFGPGTRLTVL.

This clonotype has only one observation. The CDR3, as DNA: TGCGCCAGCGCAAGGCCCACCGGGACGAACACTGAAGCTTTCTTT. Encoded protein: CASARPTGTNTEAFF. The V and J genes are TRBV5-1 and TRBJ1-1; weak D call: TRBD1 (5 bases). The CDR3 loop spans 15 amino acids. V was shortened by 7 bases and J by 1 base, with 17 bases between the two germline ends. Germline-derived CDR1 and CDR2 are SGHRS and YFSETQ.

The chain uses TRBV12-5 and TRBJ2-3, with 8 positions matching TRBD2. V was clipped by 3 bases and J by 7 bases; unmatched bases: 15. The CDR3 has 17 residues. The germline V gene has CDR1 LGHNT and CDR2 FRNRAP. In DNA, the CDR3 is TGTGCTAGTGGTTTTAACCCCCCCAGCGGGGGAGAATATACGCAGTATTTT. Encoded protein: CASGFNPPSGGEYTQYF.

The V and J genes are TRBV6-4 and TRBJ2-3; TRBD2 matches at 8 bases. Germline V gene lookup returns CDR1 MRHNA and CDR2 SNTAGT. The V gene end was trimmed by 3 bases and the J gene end by 1 base; junction bases not matched to a gene: 6. The CDR3 has 16 residues. The CDR3 sequence: CASSDSGNPGTDTQYF. The CDR3 nucleotides read TGTGCCAGCAGTGATAGCGGGAATCCCGGCACAGATACGCAGTATTTT.

This clonotype was counted a few times. V is TRBV4-2 and J is TRBJ2-7, with D hard to call. Trimming took 0 bases from V and 5 from J, leaving 8 bases between them. The germline V gene has CDR1 LGHNA and CDR2 YNFKEQ. CDR3 length: 13 amino acids. CDR3 in DNA: TGTGCCAGCAGCCAAGAATCACAGCACGAGCAGTACTTC. It encodes CASSQESQHEQYF.

This clonotype was seen a single time. The chain recombines TRBV15 with TRBJ1-5; no definite D call. The CDR3 is 13 amino acids. V was shortened by 4 bases and J by 5 bases, with 9 bases between the two germline ends. Germline V lookup: CDR1 LNHNV, CDR2 YYDKDF (reference sequence). CDR3 region: CATSTDNDQPQHF. The CDR3 DNA is TGTGCCACCAGCACCGATAATGATCAGCCCCAGCATTTT.

The chain recombines TRBV4-1 with TRBJ1-2; D unresolved. The V end lost 0 bases, the J end lost 0 bases, and 8 bases lay between the germline ends. Germline assignment: CDR1 MGHRA and CDR2 YSYEKL. The CDR3 is made up of 15 amino acids. The CDR3 sequence is CASSQDNGANYGYTF. CDR3 nucleotide sequence: TGCGCCAGCAGCCAAGATAACGGAGCTAACTATGGCTACACCTTC.

This clonotype was picked up a small number of times. CDR3 region: CASSFHSNQPQHF. CDR3 coding DNA: TGTGCCAGCAGTTTCCATAGCAATCAGCCCCAGCATTTT. The V call is TRBV12-3 or TRBV12-4, the J call TRBJ1-5; D is uncertain. The CDR3 consists of 13 residues. Trimming took 3 bases from V and 0 from J, leaving 3 bases between them.

This clonotype was detected a few times. This chain connects TRBV24-1 to TRBJ2-1, with TRBD2 identical over 10 bases. The germline V gene encodes CDR1 KGHDR and CDR2 SFDVKD. The trim removed 2 bases at V and 7 bases at J, leaving 7 bases unmatched. CDR3 length: 16 residues. CDR3 coding DNA: TGTGCCACCAGTGATTACGGGACTAGCGCCTCAAATGAGCAGTTCTTC. Its protein product is CATSDYGTSASNEQFF.

This clonotype has more than one count but fewer than ten. The rearrangement links TRBV6-6 to TRBJ2-3; 12 nucleotides match TRBD2. Germline V gives CDR1 MNHNY, CDR2 SVGAGI (reference sequence). The junction had 4 bases not matched to a gene; V was cut back by 0 bases and J by 0 bases. CDR3 length: 18 residues. CDR3: CASSYSALAGGSTDTQYF. For the CDR3, the DNA is TGTGCCAGCAGTTACTCGGCACTAGCGGGGGGTAGCACAGATACGCAGTATTTT.

This clonotype was seen a handful of times. The chain combines TRBV9 with TRBJ1-1; no definite D call. Germline lookup yields CDR1 SGDLS and CDR2 YYNGEE. Trimming stripped 3 bases from V and 3 bases from J, with 9 bases between. The CDR3 extends over 13 amino acids. CDR3 amino acids: CASSAIPDTEAFF. DNA for the CDR3: TGTGCCAGCAGCGCTATACCGGACACTGAAGCTTTCTTT.

This clonotype turned up a few times. The chain links TRBV3-1 to TRBJ2-5; 8 nucleotides match TRBD2. Germline CDR1 reads LGHDT; CDR2 reads YNNKEL (reference sequence). Losses at the gene ends were 5 bases for V and 4 bases for J; bases not matched to a gene: 3. This CDR3 spans 13 amino acids. CDR3 amino acids: CASSARGGETQYF. CDR3 nucleotides: TGTGCCAGCAGCGCCCGGGGGGGAGAGACCCAGTACTTC.

The chain carries TRBV20-1 and TRBJ1-2, with TRBD1 as a possible D gene (5 bases). Germline CDR1 DFQATT, CDR2 SNEGSKA (reference sequence). The V and J ends lost 5 bases and 4 bases respectively, with 11 bases between them. There are 12 residues in the CDR3. CDR3 sequence reads: CSAVGGSYGYTF. CDR3 DNA sequence: TGCAGTGCTGTGGGGGGTTCCTATGGCTACACCTTC.

This sequence joins TRBV15 and TRBJ2-5, with TRBD1 as a possible D gene (7 bases). Germline loops: CDR1 LNHNV, CDR2 YYDKDF (reference sequence). V was shortened by 3 bases and J by 5 bases, with 16 bases between the two germline ends. The CDR3 runs 15 residues. The CDR3 region has the DNA TGTGCCACCAGCAGCGGACTAACAGGGGCCGAGACCCAGTACTTC. Protein product: CATSSGLTGAETQYF. The full variable domain, completed using reference TRBV15 and TRBJ2-5, is DAMVIQNPRYQVTQFGKPVTLSCSQTLNHNVMYWYQQKSSQAPKLLFHYYDKDFNNEADTPDNFQSRRPNTSFCFLDIRSPGLGDTAMYLCATSSGLTGAETQYFGPGTRLLVL.

This clonotype was counted between two and nine times. This chain uses TRBV7-8 with TRBJ2-1; 9 positions agree with TRBD2. The CDR3 spans 15 residues. CDR1 is SGHVS, CDR2 FQNEAQ, per germline. V gave up 2 bases and J gave up 6 bases; unmatched junction bases: 5. The CDR3 coding sequence is TGTGCCAGCAGCTTACCCGGGACTAGCCTCAATGAGCAGTTCTTC. This encodes CASSLPGTSLNEQFF.

This rearrangement joins TRBV12-3 or TRBV12-4 to TRBJ2-1; D gene uncertain. V lost 11 bases to trimming and J lost 8 bases, with 10 bases between them. The CDR3 length is 10 residues. This CDR3 reads CAVLGYEQFF. The CDR3 nucleotides are TGTGCCGTCCTTGGATATGAGCAGTTCTTC.

This clonotype was observed a handful of times. V is TRBV1 and J is TRBJ2-3; the table's D call TRBD2 went unverified against the DNA. TRBV1 corresponds to a pseudogene. The CDR3 runs 18 residues. CDR3 DNA: TGCACCAGCAGCCAAGTTAGCGGGATCCCACCATGCACAGATACGCAGTATTTT. Its translation is CTSSQVSGIPPCTDTQYF.

The chain recombines TRBV19 with TRBJ1-1; TRBD1 matches at 8 bases. This CDR3 has 15 residues. V lost 3 bases and J lost 1; bases outside the gene matches: 4. Germline V gene lookup returns CDR1 LNHDA and CDR2 SQIVND (reference sequence). This chain's CDR3 is CASSIPGQANTEAFF. In DNA form, the CDR3 reads TGTGCCAGTAGTATTCCGGGACAGGCGAACACTGAAGCTTTCTTT.

The chain couples TRBV7-9 to TRBJ2-4; D is unresolved. The CDR3 spans 11 residues. The V and J ends lost 5 bases and 8 bases respectively, with 7 bases between them. Germline V gene sequence: CDR1 SEHNR, CDR2 FQNEAQ (reference sequence). The chain's CDR3 is CASSTGDIQYF. CDR3 in DNA: TGTGCCAGCAGCACCGGAGACATTCAGTACTTC.

The V and J genes are TRBV7-9 and TRBJ2-2; D gene unclear. The CDR3 runs to 19 residues. V was shortened by 1 base and J by 4 bases, with 22 bases between the two germline ends. Germline CDR1 SEHNR, CDR2 FQNEAQ (reference sequence). The DNA of the CDR3 is TGTGCCAGCAGCTTAGGGCATAAAGGAGCCAGGACGGGCACCGGGGAGCTGTTTTTT. Protein: CASSLGHKGARTGTGELFF.

Written as DNA, the CDR3 is TGTGCCAGCAGTCCCAAGAGGGTCTCTGGAAACACCATATATTTT. It translates to CASSPKRVSGNTIYF. The chain has TRBV12-3 or TRBV12-4 and TRBJ1-3; D call uncertain. The CDR3 totals 15 residues. Between the trimmed V and J ends, which lost 5 bases and 0 bases, there was a span of 11 bases.

Comments on this clonotype: At one end, the junction sequence differs from germline, possibly due to a read error. CDR3 protein: CASSFSRDRPIF. Here the CDR3 DNA reads TGTGCCAGCAGTTTCTCCCGTGACAGGCCCATTTTC. This chain links TRBV12-3 or TRBV12-4 with TRBJ2-7, with D perhaps TRBD1 (6 bases). This CDR3 spans 12 amino acids.

There are a few counts of this clonotype. The CDR3: CASSQAAGNTGELFF. CDR3 DNA: TGTGCCAGCTCACAAGCGGCAGGGAACACCGGGGAGCTGTTTTTT. J is TRBJ2-2 and V is TRBV18; TRBD2 might be the D (5 bases). CDR3 size: 15 residues. Trimming pared 4 bases from V and 1 base from J, leaving 10 bases between. Germline V gives CDR1 KGHSH, CDR2 LQKENI.

The chain has TRBV15 and TRBJ2-5; 7 bases map to TRBD1. The germline gives CDR1 LNHNV, CDR2 YYDKDF (reference sequence). With V trimmed by 3 bases and J by 3 bases, 4 bases remained unmatched. This CDR3 comprises 14 residues. CDR3 sequence reads: CATSRNDREETQYF. The CDR3 region has the DNA TGTGCCACCAGCAGGAATGACAGGGAAGAGACCCAGTACTTC.